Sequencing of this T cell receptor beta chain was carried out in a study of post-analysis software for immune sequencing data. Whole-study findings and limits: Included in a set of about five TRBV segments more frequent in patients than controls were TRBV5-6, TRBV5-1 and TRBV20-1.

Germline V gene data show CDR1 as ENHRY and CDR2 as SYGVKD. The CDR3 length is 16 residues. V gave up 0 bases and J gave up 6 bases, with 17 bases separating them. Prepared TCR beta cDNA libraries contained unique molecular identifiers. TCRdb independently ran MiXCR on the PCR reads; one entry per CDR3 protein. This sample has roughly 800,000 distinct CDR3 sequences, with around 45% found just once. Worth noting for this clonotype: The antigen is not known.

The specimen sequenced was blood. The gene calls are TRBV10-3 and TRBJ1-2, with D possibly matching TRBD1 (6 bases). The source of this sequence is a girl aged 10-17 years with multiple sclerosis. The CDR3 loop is CAISESGEAGGHGYTF. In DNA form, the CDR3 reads TGTGCCATCAGTGAGTCCGGTGAGGCTGGGGGGCATGGCTACACCTTC.